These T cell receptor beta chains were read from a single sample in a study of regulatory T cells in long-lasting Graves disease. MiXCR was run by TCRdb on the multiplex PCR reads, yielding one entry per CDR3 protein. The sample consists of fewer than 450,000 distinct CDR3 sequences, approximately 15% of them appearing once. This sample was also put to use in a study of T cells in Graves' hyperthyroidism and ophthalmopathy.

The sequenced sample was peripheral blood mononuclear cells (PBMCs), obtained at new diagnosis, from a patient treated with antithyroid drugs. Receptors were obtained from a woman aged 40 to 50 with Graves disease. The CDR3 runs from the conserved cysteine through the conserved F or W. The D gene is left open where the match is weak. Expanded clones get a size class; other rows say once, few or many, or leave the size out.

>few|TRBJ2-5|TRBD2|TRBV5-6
CASSWELAGQETQYF
TGTGCCAGCAGCTGGGAACTAGCGGGGCAAGAGACCCAGTACTTC
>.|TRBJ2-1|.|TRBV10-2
CASKVGGGNNEQFF
TGCGCCAGCAAGGTGGGAGGTGGAAACAATGAGCAGTTCTTC
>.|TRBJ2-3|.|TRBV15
CAKITDTQYF
TGTGCCAAAATAACAGATACGCAGTATTTT
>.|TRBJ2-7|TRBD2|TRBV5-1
CASSLAALLAGEKYEQYF
TGCGCCAGCAGCTTGGCTGCTTTATTAGCGGGAGAGAAATACGAGCAGTACTTC
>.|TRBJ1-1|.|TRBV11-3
CASSQGPGFTEAFF
TGTGCCAGCAGCCAGGGTCCGGGCTTCACTGAAGCTTTCTTT
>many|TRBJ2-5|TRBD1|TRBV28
CASSLILQGGKTQYF
TGTGCCAGCAGTTTAATACTACAGGGGGGAAAGACCCAGTACTTC
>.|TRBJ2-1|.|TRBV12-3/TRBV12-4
CASSSHIQTDNEQFF
TGTGCCAGCAGTTCGCACATCCAGACCGACAATGAGCAGTTCTTC
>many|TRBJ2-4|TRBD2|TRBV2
CASVTSGTSNIQYF
TGTGCCAGCGTGACAAGCGGGACCTCAAACATTCAGTACTTC
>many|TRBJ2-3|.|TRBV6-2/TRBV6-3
CASSEVATFGTDTQYF
TGTGCCAGCAGTGAGGTAGCGACCTTTGGGACAGATACGCAGTATTTT
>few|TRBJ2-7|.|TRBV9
CASSVAPLTGSSYEQYF
TGTGCCAGCAGCGTAGCTCCCCTAACAGGGAGCTCCTACGAGCAGTACTTC
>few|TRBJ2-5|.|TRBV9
CASSVDTNRVETQYF
TGTGCCAGCAGCGTCGATACAAACAGGGTAGAGACCCAGTACTTC
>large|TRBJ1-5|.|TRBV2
CASSDGRQVMRGSNQPQHF
TGTGCCAGCAGTGACGGGAGACAGGTTATGCGGGGAAGCAATCAGCCCCAGCATTTT
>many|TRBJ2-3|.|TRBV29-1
CSVAQGLRLDTQYF
TGCAGCGTTGCACAGGGTTTAAGGTTGGATACGCAGTATTTT
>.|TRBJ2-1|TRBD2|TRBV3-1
CASSQGRWGGGPVNEQFF
TGTGCCAGCAGCCAAGGGAGATGGGGGGGAGGGCCGGTCAATGAGCAGTTCTTC
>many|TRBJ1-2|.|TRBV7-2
CASSGGDNNYGYTF
TGTGCCAGCAGCGGAGGGGACAACAACTATGGCTACACCTTC
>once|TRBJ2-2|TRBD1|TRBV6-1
CASSRQGSLTGELFF
TGTGCCAGCAGTAGACAGGGGTCGTTGACCGGGGAGCTGTTTTTT
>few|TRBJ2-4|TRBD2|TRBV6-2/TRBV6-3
CASSRGGGSLYF
TGTGCCAGCAGCCGGGGGGGTGGGAGCCTGTACTTC
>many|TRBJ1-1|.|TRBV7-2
CASQRLGGDTEAFF
TGTGCCAGTCAACGATTGGGTGGCGACACTGAAGCTTTCTTT
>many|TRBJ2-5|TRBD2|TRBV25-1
CASTPREGQVETQYF
TGTGCCAGCACGCCCAGGGAGGGGCAAGTGGAGACCCAGTACTTC
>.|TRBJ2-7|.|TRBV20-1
CSARRLGFLGQYF
TGCAGTGCTCGTCGGCTCGGGTTTCTCGGGCAGTACTTC
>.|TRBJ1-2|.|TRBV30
CAWNSATGIRNGYTF
TGTGCCTGGAACTCCGCGACAGGAATTCGTAATGGCTACACCTTC
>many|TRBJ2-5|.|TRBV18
CASSPRQETQYF
TGTGCCAGCTCACCCCGCCAAGAGACCCAGTACTTC
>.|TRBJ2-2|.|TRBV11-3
CASSLIQRPRPGELFF
TGTGCCAGCAGCTTAATCCAGCGGCCGCGCCCCGGGGAGCTGTTTTTT
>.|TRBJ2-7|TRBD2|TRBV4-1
CASSLPGGSEQYF
TGCGCCAGCAGCCTACCCGGGGGGAGCGAGCAGTACTTC
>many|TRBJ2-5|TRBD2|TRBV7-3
CASSLNPFVAGVRETQYF
TGTGCCAGCAGCTTAAACCCCTTCGTAGCGGGAGTTCGGGAGACCCAGTACTTC
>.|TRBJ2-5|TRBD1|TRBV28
CASSLWTGTGSPQETQYF
TGTGCCAGCAGTTTATGGACCGGGACAGGGAGCCCCCAAGAGACCCAGTACTTC
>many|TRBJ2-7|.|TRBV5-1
CASSLKNEIHEQYF
TGCGCCAGCAGCTTAAAAAATGAGATCCACGAGCAGTACTTC
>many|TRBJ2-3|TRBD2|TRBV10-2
CASLSGGGTTDTQYF
TGCGCCAGCCTTAGCGGGGGAGGAACCACAGATACGCAGTATTTT
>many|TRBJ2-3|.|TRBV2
CAHRGDGWGTDTQYF
TGTGCCCATCGCGGGGATGGGTGGGGCACAGATACGCAGTATTTT
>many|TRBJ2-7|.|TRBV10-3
CATIGQDSYEQYF
TGTGCCACCATCGGGCAGGATTCCTACGAGCAGTACTTC
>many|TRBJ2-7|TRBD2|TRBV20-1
CSASSSGSIYEQYF
TGCAGTGCTAGTTCTAGCGGGAGTATTTACGAGCAGTACTTC
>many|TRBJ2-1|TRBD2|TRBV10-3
CAISGLAGVKNEQFF
TGTGCCATCAGCGGACTAGCGGGAGTTAAGAATGAGCAGTTCTTC
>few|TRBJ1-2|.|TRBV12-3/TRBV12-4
CASSRGAGGYTF
TGTGCCAGCAGTAGGGGGGCTGGTGGCTACACCTTC
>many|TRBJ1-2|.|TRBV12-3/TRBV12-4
CASRLDTGPLNYGYTF
TGTGCCAGCAGATTGGATACAGGGCCCCTTAACTATGGCTACACCTTC
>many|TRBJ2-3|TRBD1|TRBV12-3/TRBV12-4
CASSLAVSRGRPDTQYF
TGTGCCAGCAGTTTAGCAGTTAGCAGGGGGCGCCCAGATACGCAGTATTTT
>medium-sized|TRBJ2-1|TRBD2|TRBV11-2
CASSLLPGLAGTEQFF
TGTGCCAGCAGCTTACTTCCGGGACTAGCGGGGACTGAGCAGTTCTTC
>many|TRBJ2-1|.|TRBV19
CASQGPTGEQFF
TGTGCCAGCCAGGGACCCACCGGTGAGCAGTTCTTC
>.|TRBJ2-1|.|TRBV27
CASSFLQENEQFF
TGTGCCAGCAGTTTTTTACAGGAGAATGAGCAGTTCTTC
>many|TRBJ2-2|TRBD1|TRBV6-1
CASRTGEHTGELFF
TGTGCCAGCAGGACAGGGGAACACACCGGGGAGCTGTTTTTT